This T cell receptor (beta chain) was retrieved from a study of T cell repertoires in cytomegalovirus infection. Study-level background: It was recently identified HLA-C-restricted and well-studied HLA-B-restricted CMV epitopes that the study used.

Germline values: CDR1 SGHTA, CDR2 FQGNSA. CDR3 length equals 16 residues. Trimming left V 2 bases short and J 2 bases short, with 15 bases between. A single record per CDR3 protein comes from TCRdb applying MiXCR to the reads. This repertoire shows about 310,000 distinct CDR3 sequences, just under 25% found once; its top ten account for about an eighth. Concerning this clonotype: What it binds is unknown.

Overall study results and limits: Summed public TCR beta family frequency identified CMV carriers bearing the relevant HLA.

This TCR derives from a human donor in good health (CMV status not recorded). Some clones in this sample may be carry-over from other donors' samples. This rearrangement joins TRBV7-2 to TRBJ2-5; D perhaps matches TRBD2 (5 bases). The input for sequencing was cultured PBMCs, taken from culture after CMV antigen stimulation. CDR3 coding DNA: TGTGCCAGCAGCTTATTCCTCGGACGGGGTCAAGAGACCCAGTACTTC. This translates into CASSLFLGRGQETQYF.